Listed below are T cell receptor beta chains from one sample, sequenced in a study of blood T cell repertoires in COVID-19. The protocol was immunoSEQ multiplex PCR, while the TCRdb copy is restricted to in-frame clones and leaves out a portion. The top ten hold around 0.86% of the sample, which has 350,000 to 400,000 clones, more than 85% seen once. Material for sequencing was PBMCs or T cells enriched from blood (not recorded which). The source of these receptors is a woman in her forties who had been exposed to COVID-19. Each CDR3 is given with its conserved first and last residue. The D gene is left open where the match is weak. Size tells how often a clone was seen (once, few, many) or the class of an expanded clone, and some rows leave it out.

d_gene	v_gene	j_gene	abundance	CDR3nt	CDR3aa
-	TRBV2	TRBJ1-1	-	TGTGCCAGCAGCCTAAGGGCGGGGCTGGGATCTGAAGCTTTCTTT	CASSLRAGLGSEAFF
-	TRBV7-9	TRBJ2-2	-	TGTGCCAGCAGCTTAGTACAGGTGAACACCGGGGAGCTGTTTTTT	CASSLVQVNTGELFF
TRBD2	TRBV19	TRBJ2-7	-	TGTGCCAGTATATCTCTGGAGCGGGGGGGCCGTAAGACCTACGAGCAGTACTTC	CASISLERGGRKTYEQYF
TRBD2	TRBV5-1	TRBJ2-3	-	TGCGCCAGCAGCTTGGGGACTAGCGGGGGACGAGCAGATACGCAGTATTTT	CASSLGTSGGRADTQYF
TRBD1	TRBV2	TRBJ1-1	once	TGTGCCAGCAGACTGACAGGGGCCGTCTCTGAAGCTTTCTTT	CASRLTGAVSEAFF
-	TRBV7-2	TRBJ2-1	few	TGTGCCAGCAGCCCCCTACCGGGACTTTTCGAGCAGTTCTTC	CASSPLPGLFEQFF
-	TRBV27	TRBJ2-5	-	TGTGCCAGCAGCCGACTTTTCCAAGAGACCCAGTACTTC	CASSRLFQETQYF
-	TRBV10-1	TRBJ2-1	-	TGCGCCAGCAGCTCTGGGGGGCGGGGGTCGTACAATGAGCAGTTCTTC	CASSSGGRGSYNEQFF
-	TRBV6-1	TRBJ1-5	-	TGTGCCAGCAGTGACCCCCAGGGGCCCCAGCATTTT	CASSDPQGPQHF
-	TRBV21-1	TRBJ2-7	-	TGTGCCAGCAGCAAATCCGGACTAGCCTACGAGCAGTACTTC	CASSKSGLAYEQYF
TRBD2	TRBV19	TRBJ2-1	-	TGTGCCAGTAGCCGGAAGGGACTAGCGGGAGGGGAGTACAATGAGCAGTTCTTC	CASSRKGLAGGEYNEQFF
-	TRBV2	TRBJ1-5	-	TGTGCCAGCACCGCCCTGGGGGGGCGGAGTAGTCAGCCCCAGCATTTT	CASTALGGRSSQPQHF
-	TRBV29-1	TRBJ2-7	-	TGCAGCGTAACTATGCTGGGCGAGCAGTACTTC	CSVTMLGEQYF
-	TRBV6-2/TRBV6-3	TRBJ1-5	-	TGTGCCAGCAGTTACTCGGGCGGGGGCAATCAGCCCCAGCATTTT	CASSYSGGGNQPQHF
TRBD1	TRBV5-1	TRBJ1-2	-	TGCGCCAGTAGCGTTGGGCGTACAGGGGGCTCGGATGGCTACACCTTC	CASSVGRTGGSDGYTF
TRBD1	TRBV25-1	TRBJ2-3	-	TGTGCCAGCAGTTCTCGACCCCGGACAGGGTCTAGCACAGATACGCAGTATTTT	CASSSRPRTGSSTDTQYF
-	TRBV9	TRBJ1-1	-	TGTGCCAGCAGCGTACTGGGGGCGTCGAACACTGAAGCTTTCTTT	CASSVLGASNTEAFF
-	TRBV5-6	TRBJ1-2	-	TGTGCCAGCAGCTTGGCCCAGGGCTCTAACTATGGCTACACCTTC	CASSLAQGSNYGYTF
-	TRBV14	TRBJ1-3	-	TGTGCCAGCAGCTCGGGAAACACCATATATTTT	CASSSGNTIYF
-	TRBV25-1	TRBJ1-1	-	TGTGCCAGCAGTGCCATGGGCGCAGCCAACACTGAAGCTTTCTTT	CASSAMGAANTEAFF
TRBD2	TRBV19	TRBJ2-1	-	TGTGCCAGTAGCGTACTAGCGGGGCTGAATGAGCAGTTCTTC	CASSVLAGLNEQFF
TRBD1	TRBV19	TRBJ1-2	-	TGTGCCAGTACGACAGGGGGTAACTATGGCTACACCTTC	CASTTGGNYGYTF
TRBD1	TRBV2	TRBJ1-1	-	TGTGCCAGCAGCCAAGAGGGATCAGGGGGCACCATGAACACTGAAGCTTTCTTT	CASSQEGSGGTMNTEAFF
-	TRBV9	TRBJ2-1	-	TGTGCCAGCAGCCCTCGTGGGGCCTCCTACAATGAGCAGTTCTTC	CASSPRGASYNEQFF
-	TRBV30	TRBJ1-2	once	TGTGCCTGGAGTGTTAGGGGAGGCTATGGCTACACCTTC	CAWSVRGGYGYTF
-	TRBV29-1	TRBJ2-1	-	TGCAGCGTTGATTTGGGGACTGTCTACAATGAGCAGTTCTTC	CSVDLGTVYNEQFF